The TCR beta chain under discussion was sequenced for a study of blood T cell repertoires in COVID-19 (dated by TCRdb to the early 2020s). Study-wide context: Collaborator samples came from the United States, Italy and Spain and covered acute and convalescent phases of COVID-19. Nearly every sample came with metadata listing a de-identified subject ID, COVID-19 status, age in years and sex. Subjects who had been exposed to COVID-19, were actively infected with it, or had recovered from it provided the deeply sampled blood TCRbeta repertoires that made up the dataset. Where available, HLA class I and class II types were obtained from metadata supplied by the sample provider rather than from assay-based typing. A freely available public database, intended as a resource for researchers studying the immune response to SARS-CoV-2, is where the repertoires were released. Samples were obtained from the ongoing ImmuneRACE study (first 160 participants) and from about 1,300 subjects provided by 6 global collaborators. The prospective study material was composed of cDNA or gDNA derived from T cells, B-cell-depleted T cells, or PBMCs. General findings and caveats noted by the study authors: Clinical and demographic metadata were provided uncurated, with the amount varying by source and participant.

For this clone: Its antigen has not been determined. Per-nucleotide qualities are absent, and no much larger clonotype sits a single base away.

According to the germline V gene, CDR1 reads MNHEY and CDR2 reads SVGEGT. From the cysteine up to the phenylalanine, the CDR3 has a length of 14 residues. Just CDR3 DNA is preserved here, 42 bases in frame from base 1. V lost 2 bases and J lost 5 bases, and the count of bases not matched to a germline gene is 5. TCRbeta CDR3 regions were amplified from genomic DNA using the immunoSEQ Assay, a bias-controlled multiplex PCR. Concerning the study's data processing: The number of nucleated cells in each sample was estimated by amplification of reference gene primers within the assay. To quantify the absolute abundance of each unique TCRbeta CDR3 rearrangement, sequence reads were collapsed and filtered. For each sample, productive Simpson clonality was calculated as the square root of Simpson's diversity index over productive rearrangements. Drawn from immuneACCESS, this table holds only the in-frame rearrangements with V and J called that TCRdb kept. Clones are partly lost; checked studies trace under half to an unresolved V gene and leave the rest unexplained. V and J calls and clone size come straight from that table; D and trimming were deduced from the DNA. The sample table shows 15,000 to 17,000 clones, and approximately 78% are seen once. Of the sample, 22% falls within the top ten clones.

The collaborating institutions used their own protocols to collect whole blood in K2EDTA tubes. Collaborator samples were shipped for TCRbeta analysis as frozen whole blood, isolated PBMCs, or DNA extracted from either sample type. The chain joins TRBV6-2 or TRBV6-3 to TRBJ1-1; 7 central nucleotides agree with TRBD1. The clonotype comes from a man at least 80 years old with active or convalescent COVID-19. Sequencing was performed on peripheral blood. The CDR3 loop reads CASSYPLRGTEAFF. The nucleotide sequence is TGTGCCAGCAGTTACCCCCTCAGGGGGACTGAAGCTTTCTTT.